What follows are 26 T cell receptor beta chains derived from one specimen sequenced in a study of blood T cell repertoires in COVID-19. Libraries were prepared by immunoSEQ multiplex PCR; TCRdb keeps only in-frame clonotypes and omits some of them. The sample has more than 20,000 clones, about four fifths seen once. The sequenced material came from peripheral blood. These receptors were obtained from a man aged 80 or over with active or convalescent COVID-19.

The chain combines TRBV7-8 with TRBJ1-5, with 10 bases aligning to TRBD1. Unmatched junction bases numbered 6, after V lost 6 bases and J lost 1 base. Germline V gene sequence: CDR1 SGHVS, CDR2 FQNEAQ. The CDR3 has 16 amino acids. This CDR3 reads CASRLTGGRSNQPQHF. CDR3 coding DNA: TGTGCCAGCAGATTGACAGGGGGCAGGAGCAATCAGCCCCAGCATTTT.

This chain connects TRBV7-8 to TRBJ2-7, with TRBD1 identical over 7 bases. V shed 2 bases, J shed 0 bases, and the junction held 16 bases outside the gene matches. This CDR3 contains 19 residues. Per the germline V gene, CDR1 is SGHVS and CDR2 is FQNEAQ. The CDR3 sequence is CASSLLRRKDRVFSYEQYF. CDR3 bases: TGTGCCAGCAGCTTATTACGCCGAAAAGACAGGGTATTCTCCTACGAGCAGTACTTC.

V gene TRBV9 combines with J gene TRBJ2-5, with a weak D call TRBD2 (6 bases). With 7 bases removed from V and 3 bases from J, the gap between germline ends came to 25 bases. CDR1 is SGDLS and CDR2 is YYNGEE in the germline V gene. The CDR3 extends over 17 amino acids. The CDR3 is CASPLGRRDEAKETQYF. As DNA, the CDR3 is TGTGCCAGCCCTCTAGGTAGGAGGGACGAGGCGAAAGAGACCCAGTACTTC.

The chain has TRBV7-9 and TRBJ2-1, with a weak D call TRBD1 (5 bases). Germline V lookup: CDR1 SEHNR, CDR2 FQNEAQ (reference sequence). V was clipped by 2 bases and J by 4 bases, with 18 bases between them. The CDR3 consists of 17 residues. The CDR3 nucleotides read TGTGCCAGCAGCTTATCGATCGACAGTGTAACTTACAATGAGCAGTTCTTC. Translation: CASSLSIDSVTYNEQFF.

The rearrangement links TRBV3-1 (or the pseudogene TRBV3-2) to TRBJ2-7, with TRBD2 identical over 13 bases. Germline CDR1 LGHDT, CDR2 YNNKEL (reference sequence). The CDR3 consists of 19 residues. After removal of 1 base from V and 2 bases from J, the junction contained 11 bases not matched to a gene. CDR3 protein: CASSQVHGKGLAGTYEQYF. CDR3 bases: TGTGCCAGCAGCCAAGTACACGGGAAGGGACTAGCGGGGACCTACGAGCAGTACTTC.

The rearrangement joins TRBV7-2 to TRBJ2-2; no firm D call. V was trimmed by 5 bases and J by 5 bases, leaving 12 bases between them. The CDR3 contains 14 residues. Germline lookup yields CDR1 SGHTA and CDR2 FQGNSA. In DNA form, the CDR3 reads TGTGCCAGCAGCAAATCAGGTTGGACCGGGGAGCTGTTTTTT. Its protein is CASSKSGWTGELFF.

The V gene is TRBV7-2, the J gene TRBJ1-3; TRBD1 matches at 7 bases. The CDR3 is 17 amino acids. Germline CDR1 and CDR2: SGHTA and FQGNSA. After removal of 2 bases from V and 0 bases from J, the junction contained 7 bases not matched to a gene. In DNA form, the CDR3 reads TGTGCCAGCAGCTTATATGGACAGGTCTTCTCTGGAAACACCATATATTTT. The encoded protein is CASSLYGQVFSGNTIYF.

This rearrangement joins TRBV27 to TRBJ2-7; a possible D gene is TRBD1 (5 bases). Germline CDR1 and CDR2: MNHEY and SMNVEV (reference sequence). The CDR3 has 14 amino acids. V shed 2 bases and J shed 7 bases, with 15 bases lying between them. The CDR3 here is CASSLAGIKGEQYF. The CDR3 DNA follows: TGTGCCAGCAGTTTAGCAGGGATTAAGGGGGAGCAGTACTTC.

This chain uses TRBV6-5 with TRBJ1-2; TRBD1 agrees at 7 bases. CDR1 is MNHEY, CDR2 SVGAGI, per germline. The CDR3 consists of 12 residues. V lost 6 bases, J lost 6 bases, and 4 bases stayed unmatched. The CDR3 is CASSSGGDGYTF. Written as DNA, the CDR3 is TGTGCCAGCAGCTCAGGGGGAGATGGCTACACCTTC.

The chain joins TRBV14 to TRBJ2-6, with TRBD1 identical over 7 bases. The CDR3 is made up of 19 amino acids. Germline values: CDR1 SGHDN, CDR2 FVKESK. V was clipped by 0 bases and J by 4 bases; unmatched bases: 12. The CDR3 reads CASSQDLRTGALGANVLTF. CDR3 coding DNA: TGTGCCAGCAGCCAAGATCTACGGACAGGAGCGCTGGGGGCCAACGTCCTGACTTTC.

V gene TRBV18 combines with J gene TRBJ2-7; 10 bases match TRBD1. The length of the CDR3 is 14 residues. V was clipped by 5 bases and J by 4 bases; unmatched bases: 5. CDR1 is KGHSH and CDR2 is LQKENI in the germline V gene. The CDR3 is CASSTQGQGYEQYF. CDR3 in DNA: TGTGCCAGCTCAACGCAGGGACAGGGGTACGAGCAGTACTTC.

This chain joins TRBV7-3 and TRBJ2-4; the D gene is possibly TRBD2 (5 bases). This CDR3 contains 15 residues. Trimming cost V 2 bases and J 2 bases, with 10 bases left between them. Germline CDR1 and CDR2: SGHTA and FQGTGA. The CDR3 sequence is CASSLSGVSKNIQYF. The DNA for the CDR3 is TGTGCCAGCAGCTTATCCGGGGTCTCCAAAAACATTCAGTACTTC.

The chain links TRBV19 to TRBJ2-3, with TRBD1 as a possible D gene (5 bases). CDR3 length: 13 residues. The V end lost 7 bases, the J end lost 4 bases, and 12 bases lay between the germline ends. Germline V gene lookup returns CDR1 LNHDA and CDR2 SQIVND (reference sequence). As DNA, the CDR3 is TGTGCCAGTAAGGTACAGGCTGCAGATACGCAGTATTTT. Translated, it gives CASKVQAADTQYF.

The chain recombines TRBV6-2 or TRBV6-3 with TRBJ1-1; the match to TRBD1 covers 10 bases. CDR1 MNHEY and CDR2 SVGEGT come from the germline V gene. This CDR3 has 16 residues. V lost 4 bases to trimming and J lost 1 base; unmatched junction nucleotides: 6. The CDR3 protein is CASSSPDRGRNTEAFF. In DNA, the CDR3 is TGTGCCAGCAGTTCCCCGGACAGGGGGAGGAACACTGAAGCTTTCTTT.

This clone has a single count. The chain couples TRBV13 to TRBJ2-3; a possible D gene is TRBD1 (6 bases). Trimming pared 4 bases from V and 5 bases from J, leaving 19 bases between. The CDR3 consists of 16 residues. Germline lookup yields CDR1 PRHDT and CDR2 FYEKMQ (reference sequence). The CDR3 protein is CASSSRRGWVKDTQYF. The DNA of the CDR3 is TGTGCCAGCAGCTCCCGCAGGGGTTGGGTGAAAGATACGCAGTATTTT.

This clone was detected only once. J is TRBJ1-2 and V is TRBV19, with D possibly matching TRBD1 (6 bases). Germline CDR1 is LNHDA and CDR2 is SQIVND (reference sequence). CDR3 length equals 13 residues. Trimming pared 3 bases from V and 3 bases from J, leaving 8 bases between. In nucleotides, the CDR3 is TGTGCCAGTAGTATCAGGGGCGACTATGGCTACACCTTC. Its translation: CASSIRGDYGYTF.

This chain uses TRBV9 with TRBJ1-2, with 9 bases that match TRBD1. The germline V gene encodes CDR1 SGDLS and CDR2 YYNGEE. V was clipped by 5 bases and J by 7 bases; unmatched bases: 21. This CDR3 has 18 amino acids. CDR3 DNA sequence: TGTGCCAGCAGTCTCCTATCCCCATTCTTATTGACAGGGGGTGGCTACACCTTC. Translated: CASSLLSPFLLTGGGYTF.

This CDR3 reads CASSQTPGQGMVSYGYTF. The CDR3 bases are TGTGCCAGCAGTCAGACCCCGGGACAGGGGATGGTTAGCTATGGCTACACCTTC. The V and J genes are TRBV28 and TRBJ1-2, with TRBD1 matching 10 bases. CDR3 length: 18 amino acids. Germline-derived CDR1 and CDR2 are MDHEN and SYDVKM. Trimming at V came to 5 bases and at J to 4 bases, leaving 16 bases not matched to a gene.

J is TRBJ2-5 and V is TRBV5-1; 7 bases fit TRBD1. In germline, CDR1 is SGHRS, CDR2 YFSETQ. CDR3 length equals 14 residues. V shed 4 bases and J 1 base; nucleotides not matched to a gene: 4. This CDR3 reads CASSIQGTQETQYF. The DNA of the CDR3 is TGCGCCAGCAGCATACAGGGGACCCAAGAGACCCAGTACTTC.

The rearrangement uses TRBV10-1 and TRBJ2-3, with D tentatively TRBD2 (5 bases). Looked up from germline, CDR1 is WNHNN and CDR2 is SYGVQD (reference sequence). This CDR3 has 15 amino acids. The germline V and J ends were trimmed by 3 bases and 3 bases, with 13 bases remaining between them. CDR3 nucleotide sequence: TGCGCCAGCAGTGACCACTTGAGCGGTACAGATACGCAGTATTTT. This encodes CASSDHLSGTDTQYF.

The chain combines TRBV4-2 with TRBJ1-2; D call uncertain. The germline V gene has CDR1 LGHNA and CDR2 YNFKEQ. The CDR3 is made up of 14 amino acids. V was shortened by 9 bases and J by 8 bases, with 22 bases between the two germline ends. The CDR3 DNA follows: TGTGCCAGTACCAATAGTATTGGTCCCGAGGGCTACACCTTC. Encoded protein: CASTNSIGPEGYTF.

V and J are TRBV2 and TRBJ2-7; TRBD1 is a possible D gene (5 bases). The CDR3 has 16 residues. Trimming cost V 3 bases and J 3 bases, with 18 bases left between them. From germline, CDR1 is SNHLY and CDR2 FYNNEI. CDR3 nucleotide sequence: TGTGCCAGCAGTGATTTATGGGGCCCTAACCGCTACGAGCAGTACTTC. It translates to CASSDLWGPNRYEQYF.

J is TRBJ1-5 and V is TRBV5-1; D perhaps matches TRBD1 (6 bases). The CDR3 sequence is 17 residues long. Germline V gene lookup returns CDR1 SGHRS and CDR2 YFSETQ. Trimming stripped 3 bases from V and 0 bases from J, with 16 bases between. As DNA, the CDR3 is TGCGCCAGCAGCTCGGGCCCTACAGGGAATAGCAATCAGCCCCAGCATTTT. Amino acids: CASSSGPTGNSNQPQHF.

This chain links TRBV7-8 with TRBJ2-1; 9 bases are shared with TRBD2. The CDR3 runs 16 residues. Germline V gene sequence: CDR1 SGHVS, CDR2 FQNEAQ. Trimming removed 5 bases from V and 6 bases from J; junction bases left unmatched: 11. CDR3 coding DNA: TGTGCCAGCAGCGGACGCGGGGGGGCGTTTTCCAATGAGCAGTTCTTC. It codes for CASSGRGGAFSNEQFF.

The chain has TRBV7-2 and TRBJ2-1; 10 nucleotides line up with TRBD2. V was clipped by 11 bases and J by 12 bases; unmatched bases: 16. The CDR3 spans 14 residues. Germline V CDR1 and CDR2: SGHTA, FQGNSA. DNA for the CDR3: TGTGCCGGAAAGCGGGAGGGCCGAGTGGGTTGGCAGTTCTTC. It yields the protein CAGKREGRVGWQFF. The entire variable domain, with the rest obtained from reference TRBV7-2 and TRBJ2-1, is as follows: GAGVSQSPSNKVTEKGKDVELRCDPISGHTALYWYRQSLGQGLEFLIYFQGNSAPDKSGLPSDRFSAERTGGSVSTLTIQRTQQEDSAVYLCAGKREGRVGWQFFGPGTRLTVL.

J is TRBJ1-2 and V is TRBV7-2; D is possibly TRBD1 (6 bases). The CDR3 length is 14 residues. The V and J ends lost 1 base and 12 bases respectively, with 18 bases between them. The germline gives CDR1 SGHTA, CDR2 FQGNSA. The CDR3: CASSLEQGVEGHTF. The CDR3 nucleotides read TGTGCCAGCAGCTTAGAACAGGGCGTCGAGGGCCACACCTTC.